These 19 T cell receptor beta chains were sequenced from one sample in a study of blood T cell repertoires in COVID-19. Libraries were prepared by immunoSEQ multiplex PCR; TCRdb keeps only in-frame clonotypes and omits some of them. The sample yields some 130,000 clones, 80% to 85% seen once. Sequenced material: peripheral blood. These receptors were collected from a woman in her 30s who had recovered from COVID-19.

The V gene is TRBV6-5, the J gene TRBJ2-1; TRBD2 agrees at 11 bases. This CDR3 comprises 14 residues. Germline V lookup: CDR1 MNHEY, CDR2 SVGAGI. The V segment lost 5 bases and the J segment 7 bases; nucleotides outside the gene matches: 4. The DNA of the CDR3 is TGTGCCAGCAGTCGTCCTAGCGGGAGGAATGAGCAGTTCTTC. Its protein is CASSRPSGRNEQFF.

The chain recombines TRBV5-1 with TRBJ2-7, with D tentatively TRBD1 (7 bases). The germline V and J ends were trimmed by 0 bases and 3 bases, with 10 bases remaining between them. Germline values: CDR1 SGHRS, CDR2 YFSETQ. The CDR3 covers 14 residues. The CDR3 DNA reads TGCGCCAGCAGCTTGGGCGGGACAGTCTACGAGCAGTACTTC. Its protein product is CASSLGGTVYEQYF. The full variable domain, completed using reference TRBV5-1 and TRBJ2-7, is KAGVTQTPRYLIKTRGQQVTLSCSPISGHRSVSWYQQTPGQGLQFLFEYFSETQRNKGNFPGRFSGRQFSNSRSEMNVSTLELGDSALYLCASSLGGTVYEQYFGPGTRLTVT.

V gene TRBV5-1 combines with J gene TRBJ2-2, with TRBD2 as a possible D gene (5 bases). V lost 7 bases to trimming and J lost 1 base, with 11 bases between them. From germline, CDR1 is SGHRS and CDR2 YFSETQ. This CDR3 comprises 14 residues. The CDR3 coding sequence is TGCGCCAGCGCTTGGGCGGGGAACACCGGGGAGCTGTTTTTT. Amino acid sequence: CASAWAGNTGELFF.

The chain links TRBV5-1 to TRBJ2-1; 10 bases match TRBD1. V lost 5 bases and J lost 10; bases outside the gene matches: 9. Germline CDR1 and CDR2: SGHRS and YFSETQ. The CDR3 is made up of 14 amino acids. CDR3 coding DNA: TGCGCCAGCAGGGTTGACAGGGGGCTTAGGGAGCAGTTCTTC. As protein: CASRVDRGLREQFF. Full variable domain (rest looked up from reference TRBV5-1 and TRBJ2-1): KAGVTQTPRYLIKTRGQQVTLSCSPISGHRSVSWYQQTPGQGLQFLFEYFSETQRNKGNFPGRFSGRQFSNSRSEMNVSTLELGDSALYLCASRVDRGLREQFFGPGTRLTVL.

The chain links TRBV11-3 to TRBJ2-1, with TRBD2 identical over 11 bases. The CDR3 is made up of 16 amino acids. Unmatched junction bases numbered 3, after V lost 5 bases and J lost 0 bases. Germline-derived CDR1 and CDR2 are SGHNT and YENEEA. The CDR3 here is CASSTGLAGSYNEQFF. In DNA, the CDR3 is TGTGCCAGCAGCACAGGACTAGCGGGCTCCTACAATGAGCAGTTCTTC. Full variable domain (missing parts from reference TRBV11-3 and TRBJ2-1): EAGVVQSPRYKIIEKKQPVAFWCNPISGHNTLYWYLQNLGQGPELLIRYENEEAVDDSQLPKDRFSAERLKGVDSTLKIQPAELGDSAVYLCASSTGLAGSYNEQFFGPGTRLTVL.

The chain carries TRBV5-1 and TRBJ2-1, with 10 bases matching TRBD2. Trimming removed 6 bases from V and 6 bases from J; junction bases left unmatched: 6. This CDR3 region has 14 residues. The germline V gene encodes CDR1 SGHRS and CDR2 YFSETQ. Written as DNA, the CDR3 is TGCGCCAGCAAGAGGACTAGCGGTTCCAATGAGCAGTTCTTC. This sequence encodes CASKRTSGSNEQFF.

The CDR3 nucleotides are TGTGCCAGCAGCGCTAGAGGGACAGATATAGATTACGAGCAGTACTTC. The encoded protein is CASSARGTDIDYEQYF. The chain combines TRBV9 with TRBJ2-7; 7 bases agree with TRBD1. Trimming at V came to 3 bases and at J to 4 bases, leaving 13 bases not matched to a gene. Germline assignment: CDR1 SGDLS and CDR2 YYNGEE. The CDR3 totals 16 residues.

V is TRBV5-4 and J is TRBJ1-1; D is uncertain. The germline CDR1 and CDR2 sequences are SGHNT and YYREEE (reference sequence). The CDR3 is made up of 15 amino acids. The V and J ends lost 3 bases and 1 base respectively, with 13 bases between them. The CDR3 region has the DNA TGTGCCAGCAGCTCTTTGGCAGGAAGGAACACTGAAGCTTTCTTT. Amino acids: CASSSLAGRNTEAFF. The whole variable domain, remainder taken from reference TRBV5-4 and TRBJ1-1, is ETGVTQSPTHLIKTRGQQVTLRCSSQSGHNTVSWYQQALGQGPQFIFQYYREEENGRGNFPPRFSGLQFPNYSSELNVNALELDDSALYLCASSSLAGRNTEAFFGQGTRLTVV.

This rearrangement joins TRBV15 to TRBJ2-1; 7 nucleotides match TRBD1. This CDR3 region has 14 residues. CDR1 is LNHNV, CDR2 YYDKDF, per germline (reference sequence). V shed 4 bases, J shed 7 bases, and the junction held 7 bases outside the gene matches. CDR3 in amino acids: CATSMGTAPNEQFF. CDR3 bases: TGTGCCACCAGCATGGGGACAGCACCGAATGAGCAGTTCTTC.

This clone was seen just once. The genes are TRBV5-6 and TRBJ1-2; D is unresolved. CDR1 and CDR2 (germline): SGHDT, YYEEEE. The V and J ends lost 4 bases and 6 bases respectively, with 19 bases between them. This CDR3 is built from 15 residues. The CDR3 region has the DNA TGTGCCAGCAGCCCGGGCCCTAGCGGAATACATGGCTACACCTTC. Translated: CASSPGPSGIHGYTF. The whole variable domain, remainder taken from reference TRBV5-6 and TRBJ1-2, is DAGVTQSPTHLIKTRGQQVTLRCSPKSGHDTVSWYQQALGQGPQFIFQYYEEEERQRGNFPDRFSGHQFPNYSSELNVNALLLGDSALYLCASSPGPSGIHGYTFGSGTRLTVV.

The genes are TRBV14 and TRBJ2-2; 13 bases fit TRBD2. The CDR3 is made up of 19 amino acids. J lost 4 bases, V lost 5 bases, and 13 bases had no gene match. CDR1 and CDR2 from the germline V gene are SGHDN and FVKESK. Here the CDR3 reads CASSSRTSGSYSGTGELFF. As DNA, the CDR3 is TGTGCCAGCAGCTCGAGGACTAGCGGGAGCTATTCGGGCACCGGGGAGCTGTTTTTT.

This clone was counted between two and nine times. The chain carries TRBV11-2 and TRBJ1-3; TRBD1 is a possible D gene (5 bases). Trimming stripped 1 base from V and 4 bases from J, with 11 bases between. The CDR3 length is 15 residues. Germline CDR1 reads SGHAT; CDR2 reads FQNNGV. The CDR3 coding sequence is TGTGCCAGCAGCTTAGCCCTAGGGGTCGGAAACACCATATATTTT. Residues: CASSLALGVGNTIYF.

V usage is TRBV6-5 and J usage is TRBJ1-2; TRBD1 matches at 9 bases. V was clipped by 6 bases and J by 6 bases; unmatched bases: 8. CDR3 length: 14 amino acids. Germline V lookup: CDR1 MNHEY, CDR2 SVGAGI. CDR3 amino acids: CASSRYTGGDGYTF. In DNA, the CDR3 is TGTGCCAGCAGCCGATACACAGGGGGCGATGGCTACACCTTC.

The chain combines TRBV30 with TRBJ1-4, with D unresolved. The V gene lost 1 base and the J gene lost 5 bases, with 17 bases spanning the gap. Looked up from germline, CDR1 is GTSNPN and CDR2 is SVGIG (reference sequence). CDR3 length: 16 amino acids. The CDR3 sequence is CAWSGPSANSNEKLFF. In DNA form, the CDR3 reads TGTGCCTGGAGTGGACCTTCAGCGAATTCCAATGAAAAACTGTTTTTT.

This chain uses TRBV10-3 with TRBJ2-3, with 7 nucleotides matching TRBD2. This CDR3 has 17 amino acids. CDR1 is ENHRY, CDR2 SYGVKD, per germline. V trimming: 0 bases; J trimming: 0 bases; junction bases outside the gene matches: 6. Here the CDR3 reads CAISESHSSGSTDTQYF. The CDR3 DNA is TGTGCCATCAGTGAGTCCCATTCTAGCGGAAGCACAGATACGCAGTATTTT.

The chain uses TRBV11-2 and TRBJ2-1; perhaps TRBD2 as D (5 bases). Trimming removed 3 bases at V and 0 bases at J, with 12 bases between. This CDR3 has 16 residues. Germline loops: CDR1 SGHAT, CDR2 FQNNGV. The DNA for the CDR3 is TGTGCCAGCAGCTTCATCGGACTCTACTCCTACAATGAGCAGTTCTTC. Translating it yields CASSFIGLYSYNEQFF.

This sequence joins TRBV6-5 and TRBJ1-2; D is uncertain. CDR1 is MNHEY and CDR2 is SVGAGI in the germline V gene. This CDR3 has 14 residues. Trimming removed 0 bases at V and 6 bases at J, with 11 bases between. CDR3 nucleotide sequence: TGTGCCAGCAGTTACTCAGAGGGTCGGGATGGCTACACCTTC. It is translated as CASSYSEGRDGYTF.

The chain uses TRBV19 and TRBJ1-1, with D tentatively TRBD1 (5 bases). CDR3 length: 16 amino acids. Trimming shortened V by 1 base and J by 0 bases, and 12 bases separated the two germline ends. From germline, CDR1 is LNHDA and CDR2 SQIVND (reference sequence). The CDR3, as DNA: TGTGCCAGTAGTATAGCGGCACAGGAAATGAACACTGAAGCTTTCTTT. Translating gives CASSIAAQEMNTEAFF.

The chain links TRBV3-1 (or the pseudogene TRBV3-2) to TRBJ2-1; 12 bases fit TRBD2. CDR1 is LGHDT, CDR2 YNNKEL, per germline (reference sequence). The CDR3 runs 15 residues. V shed 4 bases, J shed 3 bases, and the junction held 1 base outside the gene matches. This CDR3 is CASSLLAGGYNEQFF. The CDR3 nucleotides read TGTGCCAGCAGCCTACTAGCGGGAGGCTACAATGAGCAGTTCTTC.